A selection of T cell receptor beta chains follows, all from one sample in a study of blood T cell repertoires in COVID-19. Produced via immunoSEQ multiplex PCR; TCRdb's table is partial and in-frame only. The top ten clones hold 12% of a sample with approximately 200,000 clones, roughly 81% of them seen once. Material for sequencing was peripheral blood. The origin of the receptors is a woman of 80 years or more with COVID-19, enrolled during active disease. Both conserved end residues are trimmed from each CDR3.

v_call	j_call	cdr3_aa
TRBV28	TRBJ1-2	ASRASATYGYT
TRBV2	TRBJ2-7	ASSRLARSYEQY
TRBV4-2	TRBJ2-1	ASSYGTGAYNEQF
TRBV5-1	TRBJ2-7	ASSPTTGTYEQY
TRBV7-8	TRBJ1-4	ASSLRPNVPGQNEKLF
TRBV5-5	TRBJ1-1	ASSLAPGQGGTEAF
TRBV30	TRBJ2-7	AWSVSYEQY
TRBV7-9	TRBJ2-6	ASSAPRQTSGANVLT
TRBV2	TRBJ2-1	ASSLTGNSYNEQF
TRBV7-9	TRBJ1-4	ASSLALTGGIGEKLF
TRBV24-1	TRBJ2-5	ATSDGPSETQY
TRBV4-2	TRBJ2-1	ASSQVLAGGHNEQF
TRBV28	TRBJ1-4	ASSLPQGANEKLF
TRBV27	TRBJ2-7	ASSLGPDLVSYEQY
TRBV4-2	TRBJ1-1	ASSGRDTVHTEAF
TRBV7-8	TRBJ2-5	ASSSTSPLETQY
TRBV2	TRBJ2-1	ATRLAGVREQF
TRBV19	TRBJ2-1	ASSISLASSSYNEQF
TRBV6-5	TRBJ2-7	ATGDSSYEQY
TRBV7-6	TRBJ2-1	ASSHKKGQTPLADNEQF
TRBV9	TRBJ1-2	ASSGTGYGYT
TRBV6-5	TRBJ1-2	ASSRQGARSGYT
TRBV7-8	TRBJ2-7	ASSLVSGTQITYEQY
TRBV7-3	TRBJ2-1	ASSLRRGAYNEQF
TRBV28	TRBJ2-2	ASSLNPYGTGELF
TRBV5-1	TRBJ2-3	ASSSSGTESTDTQY
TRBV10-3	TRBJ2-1	ASSGMVISSYNEQF
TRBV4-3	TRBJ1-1	ASSLSGGRAHTEAF
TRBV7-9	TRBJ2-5	ASSFPTSGGQETQY
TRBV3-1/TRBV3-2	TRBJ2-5	ASSQGLAGGLETQY
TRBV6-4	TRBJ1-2	ASSASGTGYGYT
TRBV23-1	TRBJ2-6	ASSLRQGTRSGANVLT
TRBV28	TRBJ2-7	ASSSWVGWGLEQY
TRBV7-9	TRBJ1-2	ASSHGTVSDYGYT
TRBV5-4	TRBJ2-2	ASSLGQGLAGELF
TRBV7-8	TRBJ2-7	ASSMHRGPSYEQY
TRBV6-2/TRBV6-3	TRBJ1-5	ASSYLQGGNQPQH
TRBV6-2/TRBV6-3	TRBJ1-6	ASSRPTGDNSPLH
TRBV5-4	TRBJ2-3	AHQGSSTDTQY
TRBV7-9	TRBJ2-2	ASRPGIENTGELF
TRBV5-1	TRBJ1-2	ASSPSGARGYT